Included here is one T cell receptor (beta chain) sequence, with context. No cognate antigen has been identified for it. This specimen belongs to a study of cytomegalovirus exposure and HLA in healthy donors listed by TCRdb under 2017. With regard to the full study: An earlier analysis of several hundred of the donors reported about 280 Gb of sequence data and about 120 million unique TCR beta sequences obtained from approximately 180 million T cells. About 280 gigabases of sequencing data and around 80 million unique TCR sequences made up an early release that covered approximately 700 HLA-typed donors. The genetic ancestry cluster associated with self-reported Caucasian donors included 80% to 90% of the approximately 410 genotyped donors. The study aimed to test whether cataloging public T cell receptors could reveal signatures of past pathogen exposure. The study used immunosequencing to profile the T cell repertoires of 666 subjects and linked those repertoires to cytomegalovirus serostatus. Besides the first cohort of about 730 subjects, a separate validation cohort made up of 95 to 150 different subjects was used. To predict cytomegalovirus infection status, the study brought together high-throughput TCR immunosequencing, statistical association of individual TCRs with disease status, and machine learning. A later analysis re-analyzed previously published TCR beta repertoires from 666 donors and added high-resolution HLA genotyping to study TCR occurrence patterns. The later analysis used no new phenotypic data to find candidate immune exposures, relying instead on TCR beta sequences and their occurrence across donors. In an earlier analysis of 587 of the donors, high-throughput TCR beta sequencing was used to judge whether each TCR beta V gene segment behaved as functional or pseudogenic. Alongside the repertoire data, information on donor age, sex, ethnicity and CMV serostatus was compiled. In a later genetic analysis, genome-wide SNP genotypes for about three fifths of the roughly 670 donors were used, and that subset was treated as a discovery cohort. All discovery cohort repertoires had been generated on a single sequencing platform. HLA typing included class I and class II loci at four-digit resolution. The number of donors typed differed by locus, with about 629-640 for A, B, C, DRB1 and DQB1, roughly 520 for DQA1, approximately 580 for DPA1, and 472 for DPB1. About 5 DR-DQ haplotypes were handled as single units for association and clustering, since linkage in the cohort was strong. Across approximately 420 genotyped donors of the cohort, an average of about 220,000 unique TCR beta nucleotide sequences per donor were sequenced, and 15% to 20% of those sequences were non-productive.

The cohort was made up of roughly 670 healthy bone marrow donors. At the time of sampling, every cohort member was nominally healthy, though immune exposures that went unrecorded were likely present. The donor tested CMV seronegative, placing the donor among the approximately 360 seronegative members of the cohort. A peripheral blood sample was collected from each donor, and TCR beta sequencing was performed on peripheral blood mononuclear cells. Genomic DNA extraction from the blood cell samples was performed with the Qiagen DNeasy Blood Extraction Kit. The method behind the library was the immunoSEQ multiplex PCR assay. The multiplex PCR relied on a mix of 60 forward primers for TCR Vbeta segments and 13 reverse primers for TCR Jbeta segments. The CDR3 region of rearranged TCR beta genes was amplified from genomic DNA with a multiplex PCR assay. The Illumina HiSeq System was used to sequence the amplified TCR beta libraries as 87-base-pair reads. The paper's processing steps were these. In a later analysis, 80 million or so unique TCR beta chains were counted across the roughly 700 repertoires, and about 9.9 million of these chains were shared by at least two donors. Raw reads were error-corrected and collapsed into unique sequences with a nearest-neighbor algorithm that merged closely related sequences to remove PCR and sequencing errors. To assign V, D and J gene segments, CDR3 sequences were aligned to IMGT reference sequences. Each retained sequence needed at least a six-nucleotide match to both a V gene segment and a J gene segment. Rearrangements were classified as productive when the CDR3 lacked stop codons and remained in frame with V and J, and all other rearrangements were classified as non-productive. CDR3 was defined by IMGT convention, running from the second conserved V-encoded cysteine to the conserved J-encoded phenylalanine. Sequences without an unambiguous match to a single V gene segment were excluded from the earlier analysis of 500 to 700 of the donors. An earlier analysis of a few hundred of the donors classified V segments as functional when productive rearrangements were above 56.7% and as segregating when the standard deviation between donors was above 5%. A statistical classification framework was built to diagnose cytomegalovirus status from the catalog of TCR beta chain sequences. In a later analysis, TCR nucleotide sequences were compared against IMGT/GENE-DB human TR gene sequences so that V and J genes could be assigned. A later analysis assigned CDR3 sequences and most-parsimonious VDJ recombination scenarios with the TCRdist pipeline. A later analysis defined each TCR beta chain by its CDR3 amino acid sequence plus V-gene family, and excluded reads lacking a unique V-gene family. As a way to deal with suspected cross-contamination and a sequencing artifact, a later analysis dropped 450 to 700 nucleotide sequences that were highly shared and had low generation probability. A later analysis calculated a clonal expansion index for each public chain from normalized within-repertoire ranks of inferred template counts. In a later analysis, generation probabilities were computed using a VDJ recombination model fitted to out-of-frame rearrangements, and the results were checked against IGoR. In a later analysis, TCR-TCR, TCR-HLA and TCR-CMV co-occurrence was scored with hypergeometric tests, and a repertoire-size bias correction was applied to TCR pairs. False discovery rates were estimated in a later analysis by permuting HLA or CMV assignments 20 times. In a later analysis, co-occurring TCRs were grouped using DBSCAN, and TCRdist sequence similarity was added for clustering within HLA-allele-positive subsets. Repertoires with fewer than 30,000 or more than 120,000 public chains were left out of co-occurrence clustering, as were about 5 repertoires with anomalous nucleotide sharing. Imported from immuneACCESS, the table was reduced by TCRdb to in-frame sequences with V and J called. These copies leave out some clones; in studies compared against another copy, an unresolved V gene accounts for under half, and the cause of the remainder is not known. D and trimming were read from the DNA, whereas the V and J calls and clone size are those reported in that table. This sample's table lists about 130,000 clones. Of the sample, less than 2.5% falls within the top ten clones.

Results and caveats for the whole study, not just this receptor: A further reported finding was that TCR beta sequences accurately predicted the HLA-A and HLA-B alleles for most subjects in the first cohort. In both the original and validation cohorts, the classifier was reported to diagnose cytomegalovirus status with high specificity and sensitivity. The earlier analysis of 587 of the donors excluded approximately 17 rarely observed V segments, including chromosome 9 orphons, because counts were too low. A later analysis reported that several top co-occurrence clusters appeared linked to parvovirus B19, influenza, CMV and Epstein-Barr virus. A later genetic analysis associated a missense DCLRE1C variant with V-gene and J-gene trimming of TCR beta chains, and an independent cohort replicated the association. While some public TCRs were present in many individuals, most TCR sequences turned up only very rarely across donors. The sequencing pipeline was judged likely to have produced a cluster of highly shared sequence variants as a technical artifact. Only TCR beta chains were sequenced in this cohort, and the absence of alpha or paired-chain data limited detectable features. The study listed approximately 150 TCR beta chains as associated with cytomegalovirus. In a later analysis, HLA-associated TCR beta chains showed more clonal expansion and lower generation probabilities than non-associated chains that were equally common. Because HLA typing was unavailable for some donors at each locus, only the typed subset was used in association tests. In vitro tests confirmed that a few of the cytomegalovirus-associated TCR beta chains recognize cytomegalovirus antigens. For the cohort, immune exposure information was limited to CMV serostatus. It was suggested by the authors that the approach could potentially be generalized to other disease states and immunological phenotypes. An earlier analysis of approximately 500 of the donors showed that most TCR beta V segments appeared in productive rearrangements either about 90% or about 30% of the time, which broadly matched IMGT annotations. Correlated functional status among segregating V segments might reflect linkage disequilibrium, but an unknown experimental factor could not be ruled out. According to a later analysis, TCR association rates differed among HLA loci, with DRB1 alleles showing the most associated TCRs and HLA-C alleles showing the fewest. Specific HLA alleles were associated with around 18,000 TCR beta sequences at a false discovery rate of 0.05 in a later analysis. Assigning TCR associations to individual alleles was difficult when HLA alleles, especially DR and DQ, strongly co-occurred. In a later genetic analysis, fewer N-insertions in productive TCRs were reported among donors in an Asian-associated ancestry cluster than the 666-donor mean. Sequencing depth was assumed to be roughly uniform across donors in the presence/absence analyses, though that assumption may not hold. In a later analysis, most CMV-associated TCR beta chains were found to appear HLA-restricted, with HLA associations seemingly driven largely by CMV exposure.

The sample taken for sequencing was PBMCs. The clonotype was recovered from a woman in her sixties or seventies in good health and CMV-seronegative.

CDR3 loop: CASSLEWSASTDTQYF. The DNA sequence follows: TGCGCCAGCAGCTTGGAGTGGAGTGCTAGCACAGATACGCAGTATTTT. This sequence uses TRBV5-1 and TRBJ2-3; too little of a D gene remains to name it. V drops 0 bases and J drops 0 bases, leaving 11 bases in between. The CDR3 covers 16 residues, taking in both the cysteine and the phenylalanine. Only CDR3 DNA remains: 48 bases, in frame from the first base. CDR1 and CDR2, per the germline V gene, are SGHRS and YFSETQ.